The rows below give T cell receptor beta chains drawn from one sample of a study of cytomegalovirus exposure and HLA in healthy donors. Here immunoSEQ multiplex PCR was the method, and the copy in TCRdb shows in-frame clones only, minus some. The sample includes 200,000 to 300,000 clones, about 90% of them seen just once. The sequencing input was PBMCs. These receptor sequences come from a woman in her thirties in good health and CMV-seropositive. CDR3s include the opening cysteine and the closing phenylalanine or tryptophan. Fields, in order: J gene, CDR3 length, D gene, V gene, CDR3 protein. D genes are given only for firm matches.

J: TRBJ2-1
length: 15
D: TRBD2
V: TRBV6-5
CDR3: CASSPGLAGSNEQFF

J: TRBJ2-5
length: 15
D: TRBD1
V: TRBV6-1
CDR3: CASSVRTGDQETQYF

J: TRBJ1-5
length: 13
D: TRBD1
V: TRBV2
CDR3: CASRGQSNQPQHF

J: TRBJ2-5
length: 13
D: TRBD2
V: TRBV7-9
CDR3: CASNPSGAGTQYF

J: TRBJ2-5
length: 15
D: TRBD2
V: TRBV6-5
CDR3: CASTPLGEGGETQYF

J: TRBJ1-4
length: 13
D: .
V: TRBV6-1
CDR3: CASSEFTGEKLFF

J: TRBJ2-3
length: 15
D: TRBD1
V: TRBV29-1
CDR3: CSVRDSYLSTDTQYF

J: TRBJ2-1
length: 16
D: .
V: TRBV6-4
CDR3: CASSDVAGTNYNEQFF

J: TRBJ1-4
length: 15
D: TRBD1
V: TRBV6-1
CDR3: CASSDVGTANEKLFF

J: TRBJ2-4
length: 16
D: TRBD2
V: TRBV6-6
CDR3: CASSGLAGGSWDIQYF

J: TRBJ2-7
length: 13
D: .
V: TRBV19
CDR3: CATSPGSAYEQYF

J: TRBJ2-7
length: 13
D: .
V: TRBV18
CDR3: CASSPSGSYEQYF

J: TRBJ2-7
length: 14
D: .
V: TRBV7-9
CDR3: CASSLQPSSYEQYF

J: TRBJ1-3
length: 16
D: .
V: TRBV10-2
CDR3: CASSEMAGGSGNTIYF

J: TRBJ2-1
length: 15
D: TRBD2
V: TRBV6-4
CDR3: CASSPTSGSKNEQFF

J: TRBJ2-1
length: 14
D: TRBD2
V: TRBV2
CDR3: CASRGLAENNEQFF

J: TRBJ2-2
length: 19
D: .
V: TRBV11-2
CDR3: CASRYSERTPDANTGELFF

J: TRBJ1-2
length: 15
D: TRBD1
V: TRBV11-2
CDR3: CASSGMGDRGHGYTF

J: TRBJ2-7
length: 15
D: TRBD1
V: TRBV7-9
CDR3: CASSLGQGNAYEQYF